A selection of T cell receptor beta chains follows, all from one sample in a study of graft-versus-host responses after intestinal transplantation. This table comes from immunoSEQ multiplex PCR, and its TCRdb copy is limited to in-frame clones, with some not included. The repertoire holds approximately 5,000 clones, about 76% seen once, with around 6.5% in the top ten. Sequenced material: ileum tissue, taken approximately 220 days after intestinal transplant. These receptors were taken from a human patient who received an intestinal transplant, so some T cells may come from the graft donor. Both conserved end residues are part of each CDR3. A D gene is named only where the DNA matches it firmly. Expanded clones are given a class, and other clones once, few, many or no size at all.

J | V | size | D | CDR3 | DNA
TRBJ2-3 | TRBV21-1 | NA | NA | CASSKVVRLAPNTDTQYF | TGTGCCAGCAGCAAAGTCGTCAGACTAGCCCCAAACACAGATACGCAGTATTTT
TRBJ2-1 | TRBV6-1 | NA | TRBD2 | CASSLAGGPNNEQFF | TGTGCCAGCAGCTTAGCGGGGGGGCCTAACAATGAGCAGTTCTTC
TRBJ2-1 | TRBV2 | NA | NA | CASRPTRFDEQFF | TGTGCCAGCAGGCCGACCCGCTTCGATGAGCAGTTCTTC
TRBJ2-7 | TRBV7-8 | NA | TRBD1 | CASSLGTGLEQYF | TGTGCCAGCAGCCTCGGGACAGGGCTCGAGCAGTACTTC
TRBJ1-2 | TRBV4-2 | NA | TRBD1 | CASSEERGPQIYGYTF | TGTGCCAGCAGCGAAGAGAGGGGGCCGCAGATCTATGGCTACACCTTC
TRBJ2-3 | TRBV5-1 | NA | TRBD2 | CASSTSGGRTDTQYF | TGCGCCAGCAGCACGAGCGGGGGGCGCACAGATACGCAGTATTTT
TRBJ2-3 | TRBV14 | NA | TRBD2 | CASRHGAGHTQYF | TGTGCCAGCAGACACGGAGCGGGGCATACGCAGTATTTT
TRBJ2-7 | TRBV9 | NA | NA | CASSPEGRIYEQYF | TGTGCCAGCAGCCCGGAGGGACGGATATACGAGCAGTACTTC
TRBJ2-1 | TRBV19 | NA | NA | CASSIEEGNYNEQFF | TGTGCCAGTAGTATAGAGGAAGGGAACTACAATGAGCAGTTCTTC
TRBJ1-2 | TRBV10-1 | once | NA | CASSSAIRSRKAYGYTF | TGCGCCAGCAGTTCTGCCATAAGATCGCGGAAGGCCTATGGCTACACCTTC
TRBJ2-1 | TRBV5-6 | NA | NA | CASRQTGVSYNEQFF | TGTGCCAGCAGACAAACAGGAGTTTCCTACAATGAGCAGTTCTTC
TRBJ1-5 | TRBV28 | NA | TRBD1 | CEARDRGPNQPQHF | TGTGAGGCCCGAGACAGGGGTCCTAATCAGCCCCAGCATTTT
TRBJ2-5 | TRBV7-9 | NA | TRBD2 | CASSSATSGGAGYF | TGTGCCAGCAGCTCCGCCACTAGCGGGGGGGCTGGCTACTTC
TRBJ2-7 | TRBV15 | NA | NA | CATSMYGSYEQYF | TGTGCCACCAGCATGTACGGATCCTACGAGCAGTACTTC
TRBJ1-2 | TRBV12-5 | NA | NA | CASGSLRQTHGYTF | TGTGCTAGTGGTTCTCTCCGACAGACGCATGGCTACACCTTC
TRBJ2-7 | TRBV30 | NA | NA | CAWSVGQVKRYEQYF | TGTGCCTGGAGTGTAGGGCAGGTCAAGCGCTACGAGCAGTACTTC
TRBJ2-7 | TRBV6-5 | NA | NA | CATITTPARAYEQYF | TGTGCCACCATCACCACCCCGGCGCGGGCCTACGAGCAGTACTTC
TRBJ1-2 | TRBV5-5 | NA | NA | CASSLVGSTNYGYTF | TGTGCCAGCAGCTTAGTGGGCAGCACTAACTATGGCTACACCTTC
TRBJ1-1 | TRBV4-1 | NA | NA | CASSLVRGDKRPEAFF | TGTGCCAGCAGCTTGGTCCGGGGCGACAAGAGGCCTGAAGCTTTCTTT
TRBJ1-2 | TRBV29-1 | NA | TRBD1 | CSVESTGGRGYTF | TGCAGCGTTGAGTCTACAGGGGGTCGTGGCTACACCTTC
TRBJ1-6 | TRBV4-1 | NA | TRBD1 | CASSQVEQGESPLHF | TGCGCCAGCAGCCAGGTGGAACAGGGGGAATCACCCCTCCACTTT
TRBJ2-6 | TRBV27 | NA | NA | CASRPQLSGANVLTF | TGTGCCAGCAGACCACAACTCTCTGGGGCCAACGTCCTGACTTTC
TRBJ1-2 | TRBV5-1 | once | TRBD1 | CASSFAGTGTYGYTF | TGCGCCAGCAGCTTTGCCGGGACAGGGACCTATGGCTACACCTTC
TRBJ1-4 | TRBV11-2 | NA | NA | CASSSTDSYPEKLFF | TGTGCCAGCAGCTCCACTGACAGTTATCCTGAAAAACTGTTTTTT
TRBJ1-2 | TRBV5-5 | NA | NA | CASSLQGYLTGYTF | TGTGCCAGCAGTTTGCAGGGTTATTTGACGGGCTACACCTTC
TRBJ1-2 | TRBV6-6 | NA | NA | CASSYIGYNYGYTF | TGTGCCAGCAGTTATATTGGTTATAACTATGGCTACACCTTC
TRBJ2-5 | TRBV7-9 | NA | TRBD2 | CASSYRQTSGEETQYF | TGTGCCAGCAGCTACCGGCAGACTAGCGGTGAAGAGACCCAGTACTTC
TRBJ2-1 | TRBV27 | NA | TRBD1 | CASSLLRTGVNEQFF | TGTGCCAGCAGCCTTCTCAGGACAGGGGTAAATGAGCAGTTCTTC
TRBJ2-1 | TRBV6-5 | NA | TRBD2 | CASSPSGGPNNEQFF | TGTGCCAGCAGTCCCTCGGGGGGACCTAACAATGAGCAGTTCTTC
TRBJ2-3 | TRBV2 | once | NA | CASSGTGTKASTDTQYF | TGTGCCAGCAGTGGCACCGGGACGAAAGCTAGCACAGATACGCAGTATTTT
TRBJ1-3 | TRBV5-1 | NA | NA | CASSSEGKSGNTIYF | TGCGCCAGCAGTTCGGAGGGAAAATCTGGAAACACCATATATTTT
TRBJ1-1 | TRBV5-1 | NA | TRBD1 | CASSPRDRGYAEAFF | TGCGCCAGCAGCCCCAGGGACAGGGGGTACGCTGAAGCTTTCTTT
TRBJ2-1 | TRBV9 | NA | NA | CASQMAFGGEQFF | TGTGCCAGTCAGATGGCTTTTGGGGGTGAGCAGTTCTTC
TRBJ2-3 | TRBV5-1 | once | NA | CASSLVRGQGDTQYF | TGCGCCAGCAGCTTGGTGCGGGGGCAAGGAGATACGCAGTATTTT
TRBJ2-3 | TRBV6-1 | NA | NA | CASILDGTAGTQYF | TGTGCCAGCATCCTGGACGGAACGGCCGGTACGCAGTATTTT
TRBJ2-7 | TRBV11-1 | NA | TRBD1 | CASSLPETGTGDPYEQYF | TGTGCCAGCAGCCTCCCTGAGACCGGGACAGGGGATCCCTACGAGCAGTACTTC
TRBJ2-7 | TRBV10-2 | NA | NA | CASSESRDYEQYF | TGCGCCAGCAGTGAGTCCAGGGACTACGAGCAGTACTTC
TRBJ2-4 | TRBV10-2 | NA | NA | CASSTPNRLAKNIQYF | TGCGCCAGCAGCACTCCGAACCGCTTAGCCAAAAACATTCAGTACTTC
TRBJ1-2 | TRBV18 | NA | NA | CASSPPEGWMIYGYTF | TGTGCCAGCTCACCACCTGAGGGGTGGATGATTTATGGCTACACCTTC
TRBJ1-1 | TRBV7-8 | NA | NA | CASSPTPGEAFF | TGTGCCAGCAGCCCTACGCCCGGTGAAGCTTTCTTT
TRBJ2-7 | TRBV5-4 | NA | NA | CASSLDRQSSYEQYF | TGTGCCAGCAGCTTGGACCGACAGAGCTCCTACGAGCAGTACTTC
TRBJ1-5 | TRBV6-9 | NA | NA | CASSYGQGGNQPQHF | TGTGCCAGCAGTTACGGGCAGGGAGGCAATCAGCCCCAGCATTTT
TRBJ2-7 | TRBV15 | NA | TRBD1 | CATSRDLGTGGYEQYF | TGTGCCACCAGCAGAGATCTTGGAACAGGGGGGTACGAGCAGTACTTC
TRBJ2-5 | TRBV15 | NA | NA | CATSSFDNQETQYF | TGTGCCACCAGCAGTTTTGACAACCAAGAGACCCAGTACTTC
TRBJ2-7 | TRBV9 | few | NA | CASSVVKGGAWSQEQYF | TGTGCCAGCAGCGTAGTGAAAGGGGGGGCTTGGTCTCAGGAGCAGTACTTC
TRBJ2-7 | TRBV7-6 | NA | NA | CASSLVISGNEQYF | TGTGCCAGCAGCTTAGTTATTTCGGGGAACGAGCAGTACTTC
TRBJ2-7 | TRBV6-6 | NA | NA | CASSYNRLEQYF | TGTGCCAGCAGTTACAATCGACTAGAGCAGTACTTC
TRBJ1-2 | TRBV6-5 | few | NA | CASASGGKGVGYTF | TGTGCCAGCGCCTCGGGGGGGAAGGGTGTTGGCTACACCTTC
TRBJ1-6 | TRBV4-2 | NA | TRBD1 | CASSQEGGTGTQF | TGTGCCAGCAGCCAAGAGGGAGGGACAGGGACCCAGTTT